These 26 T cell receptor beta chains were sequenced from one sample in a study of blood T cell repertoires in COVID-19. Profiling relied on immunoSEQ multiplex PCR, and the TCRdb table lists in-frame clones only, not all of them. The table has 250,000 to 300,000 clones, approximately 90% seen once. Sequences were obtained from peripheral blood. The receptors come from a woman under 40 with COVID-19, enrolled during active disease.

The DNA of the CDR3 is TGTGCCTGGAGTGTACAAACCACTGAAGCTTTCTTT. Protein sequence: CAWSVQTTEAFF. This chain connects TRBV30 to TRBJ1-1; no reliable D call. The germline V gene encodes CDR1 GTSNPN and CDR2 SVGIG (reference sequence). The V end lost 0 bases, the J end lost 4 bases, and 6 bases lay between the germline ends. The CDR3 is 12 amino acids.

The chain has TRBV4-2 and TRBJ1-6; 7 positions agree with TRBD1. CDR1 is LGHNA and CDR2 is YNFKEQ in the germline V gene. CDR3 length: 14 residues. J lost 6 bases, V lost 4 bases, and 3 bases had no gene match. The CDR3 here is CASSPRDSNSPLHF. The CDR3 coding sequence is TGTGCCAGCAGCCCCCGGGACAGTAATTCACCCCTCCACTTT.

V is TRBV7-9 and J is TRBJ2-7; weak D call: TRBD2 (6 bases). Germline-derived CDR1 and CDR2 are SEHNR and FQNEAQ (reference sequence). The V end was cut by 5 bases, the J end by 1 base, with 9 bases between. The CDR3 runs to 13 residues. In nucleotides, the CDR3 is TGTGCCAGCAGCCGACTAGGGTCCTACGAGCAGTACTTC. It encodes CASSRLGSYEQYF.

A single count supports this clone. The V and J genes are TRBV19 and TRBJ2-4; tentative D call: TRBD2 (6 bases). V lost 3 bases and J lost 0, with 15 bases in between. The CDR3 runs to 17 residues. CDR1 is LNHDA, CDR2 SQIVND, per germline (reference sequence). The CDR3 is CASSMSHREKAKNIQYF. DNA of the CDR3: TGTGCCAGTAGTATGAGCCACCGGGAGAAAGCCAAAAACATTCAGTACTTC. Variable domain in full (rest from reference TRBV19 and TRBJ2-4): DGGITQSPKYLFRKEGQNVTLSCEQNLNHDAMYWYRQDPGQGLRLIYYSQIVNDFQKGDIAEGYSVSREKKESFPLTVTSAQKNPTAFYLCASSMSHREKAKNIQYFGAGTRLSVL.

The chain combines TRBV6-5 with TRBJ1-3; D is ambiguous. Germline CDR1 reads MNHEY; CDR2 reads SVGAGI. The length of the CDR3 is 16 residues. The ends were cut back, 1 base at V and 0 bases at J, with 10 bases in the middle. CDR3 residues: CASSYFPVPSGNTIYF. The CDR3 bases are TGTGCCAGCAGTTACTTCCCAGTGCCCTCTGGAAACACCATATATTTT.

The chain links TRBV7-9 to TRBJ1-3; D is perhaps TRBD1 (6 bases). The CDR3 extends over 15 amino acids. From germline, CDR1 is SEHNR and CDR2 FQNEAQ (reference sequence). Trimming took off 8 bases at V and 3 bases at J, with 17 bases between the two ends. CDR3 DNA sequence: TGTGCCAGCCCGAATGAGGGGGACCGTGGAAACACCATATATTTT. Amino acids: CASPNEGDRGNTIYF.

CDR3 sequence (DNA): TGTGCCAGCAGCGTAGCCTCTCAGGGTGAAGCTTTCTTT. Amino acid sequence: CASSVASQGEAFF. This rearrangement joins TRBV9 to TRBJ1-1; D possibly corresponds to TRBD1 (5 bases). With 0 bases removed from V and 7 bases from J, the gap between germline ends came to 10 bases. Germline CDR1 SGDLS, CDR2 YYNGEE. The CDR3 sequence is 13 residues long.

The chain uses TRBV9 and TRBJ2-7; the D gene is possibly TRBD2 (6 bases). Germline V gives CDR1 SGDLS, CDR2 YYNGEE. V shed 0 bases and J shed 3 bases, with 13 bases lying between them. The CDR3 has 15 residues. The CDR3 region is CASSVDPSDLYEQYF. CDR3 bases: TGTGCCAGCAGCGTAGATCCTAGCGACCTCTACGAGCAGTACTTC.

J is TRBJ2-4 and V is TRBV3-1 (or the pseudogene TRBV3-2); possible D gene TRBD1, 6 bases. There are 15 residues in the CDR3. The germline CDR1 and CDR2 sequences are LGHDT and YNNKEL (reference sequence). Trimming pared 1 base from V and 7 bases from J, leaving 14 bases between. Here the CDR3 reads CASSQVAGEGNIQYF. CDR3 DNA sequence: TGTGCCAGCAGCCAAGTGGCAGGGGAAGGGAACATTCAGTACTTC.

The CDR3 coding sequence is TGCGCCAGCAGCCTAGTCAGGAGGGATTCACCCCTCCACTTT. This codes for CASSLVRRDSPLHF. This chain connects TRBV5-1 to TRBJ1-6; D is undetermined. The germline CDR1 and CDR2 sequences are SGHRS and YFSETQ. The CDR3 runs to 14 residues. Deletions cut 4 bases from V and 8 bases from J, with 13 bases between.

This chain connects TRBV4-1 to TRBJ2-7; D remains unclear. CDR1 is MGHRA and CDR2 is YSYEKL in the germline V gene. V gave up 1 base and J gave up 0 bases, with 10 bases separating them. The CDR3 has 15 amino acids. The CDR3, as DNA: TGCGCCAGCAGCCAAGTGGGCACAAGCTCCTACGAGCAGTACTTC. Its protein is CASSQVGTSSYEQYF.

DNA of the CDR3: TGTGCCAGCACCAATACGGGGGGGCACGAGCAGTACTTC. Translating it yields CASTNTGGHEQYF. This rearrangement joins TRBV7-9 to TRBJ2-7, with TRBD2 matching over 8 bases. Trimming removed 7 bases from V and 5 bases from J; junction bases left unmatched: 7. The CDR3 length is 13 residues. In germline, CDR1 is SEHNR, CDR2 FQNEAQ (reference sequence).

Written as DNA, the CDR3 is TGCAGCGTTGAAGGGGTAGTCGCGTCTAGCGGGAATTTCGACGAGCAGTACTTC. It codes for CSVEGVVASSGNFDEQYF. V usage is TRBV29-1 and J usage is TRBJ2-7, with 9 bases matching TRBD2. Germline V gives CDR1 SQVTM, CDR2 ANQGSEA. This CDR3 comprises 18 residues. V lost 1 base and J lost 5; bases outside the gene matches: 18.

Notes on this clone: The sample has other DNA sequences that encode this CDR3 too. This chain connects TRBV19 to TRBJ2-7; TRBD1 aligns across 7 bases. Germline V gives CDR1 LNHDA, CDR2 SQIVND (reference sequence). The CDR3 sequence is 13 residues long. The junction had 0 bases not matched to a gene; V was cut back by 1 base and J by 3 bases. CDR3 DNA sequence: TGTGCCAGTAGTATAGGACAGGGCTACGAGCAGTACTTC. Translation gives CASSIGQGYEQYF.

The V call is TRBV5-4, the J call TRBJ2-5, with D maybe TRBD2 (6 bases). V shed 2 bases and J shed 5 bases, with 10 bases lying between them. The CDR3 totals 13 residues. Germline CDR1 is SGHNT and CDR2 is YYREEE (reference sequence). CDR3 sequence reads: CASSFKGRETQYF. The CDR3 DNA reads as TGTGCCAGCAGCTTTAAAGGGAGGGAGACCCAGTACTTC.

The chain couples TRBV4-2 to TRBJ2-5; TRBD2 matches at 7 bases. The J segment lost 1 base and the V segment lost 2 bases, leaving 4 bases of the junction unmatched. CDR1 and CDR2 from the germline V gene are LGHNA and YNFKEQ. The length of the CDR3 is 15 residues. This chain's CDR3 is CASSQNSGRQETQYF. For the CDR3, the DNA is TGTGCCAGCAGCCAAAATAGCGGGCGCCAAGAGACCCAGTACTTC.

The chain couples TRBV19 to TRBJ1-5; D is perhaps TRBD1 (6 bases). Germline lookup yields CDR1 LNHDA and CDR2 SQIVND (reference sequence). The CDR3 consists of 14 residues. V lost 5 bases, J lost 7 bases, and 15 bases lay in between. The CDR3 here is CASSFRDIGQPQHF. The CDR3 nucleotides are TGTGCCAGTAGTTTCCGGGACATCGGCCAGCCCCAGCATTTT.

The V gene is TRBV6-6, the J gene TRBJ2-6; D is perhaps TRBD1 (6 bases). V lost 5 bases and J 4 bases, leaving 18 bases between the germline ends. The germline gives CDR1 MNHNY, CDR2 SVGAGI (reference sequence). CDR3 length: 17 amino acids. The CDR3 reads CASSQGQSPLGANVLTF. DNA for the CDR3: TGTGCCAGCAGTCAGGGGCAGAGCCCCCTCGGGGCCAACGTCCTGACTTTC.

This chain's CDR3 is CAIGQADNEKLFF. CDR3 DNA: TGTGCCATTGGACAGGCGGATAATGAAAAACTGTTTTTT. The genes are TRBV10-3 and TRBJ1-4, with 7 nucleotides matching TRBD1. The CDR3 spans 13 residues. The V segment lost 9 bases and the J segment 4 bases; nucleotides outside the gene matches: 5. Germline CDR1 reads ENHRY; CDR2 reads SYGVKD.

V gene TRBV18 combines with J gene TRBJ2-1, with D possibly matching TRBD1 (5 bases). The length of the CDR3 is 14 residues. With 0 bases removed from V and 6 bases from J, the gap between germline ends came to 9 bases. Germline V lookup: CDR1 KGHSH, CDR2 LQKENI. The CDR3 sequence is CASSPPTVRNEQFF. The CDR3 DNA follows: TGTGCCAGCTCACCACCGACAGTTCGCAATGAGCAGTTCTTC.

The chain links TRBV12-3 or TRBV12-4 to TRBJ2-7, with 7 bases lining up with TRBD1. The CDR3 has 13 residues. Trimming removed 3 bases from V and 6 bases from J; junction bases left unmatched: 5. The CDR3 region has the DNA TGTGCCAGCAGTTTGTGGACAGGCACCGAGCAGTACTTC. It encodes CASSLWTGTEQYF.

V usage is TRBV19 and J usage is TRBJ1-5, with D uncertain. Germline-derived CDR1 and CDR2 are LNHDA and SQIVND (reference sequence). This CDR3 region has 12 residues. V lost 6 bases to trimming and J lost 5 bases, with 8 bases between them. The DNA for the CDR3 is TGTGCCAGTAGGGCCTTCGATCAGCCCCAGCATTTT. Protein: CASRAFDQPQHF.

The chain couples TRBV5-1 to TRBJ1-3, with 10 bases that match TRBD1. Germline V lookup: CDR1 SGHRS, CDR2 YFSETQ. There are 15 residues in the CDR3. V was pared by 4 bases and J by 2 bases, with 3 bases of the junction left unmatched. CDR3 DNA: TGCGCCAGCAGCCTTGGACAGGGGGCTGGAAACACCATATATTTT. Its protein product is CASSLGQGAGNTIYF. Together with reference TRBV5-1 and TRBJ1-3, the CDR3 gives the full variable domain: KAGVTQTPRYLIKTRGQQVTLSCSPISGHRSVSWYQQTPGQGLQFLFEYFSETQRNKGNFPGRFSGRQFSNSRSEMNVSTLELGDSALYLCASSLGQGAGNTIYFGEGSWLTVV.

The V call is TRBV5-4, the J call TRBJ2-1; a possible D gene is TRBD1 (6 bases). The length of the CDR3 is 14 residues. V lost 10 bases and J lost 6, with 20 bases in between. Germline lookup yields CDR1 SGHNT and CDR2 YYREEE (reference sequence). CDR3 DNA sequence: TGTGCCGCTACCCGTTCCGACAGGTCCAATGAGCAGTTCTTC. Translation gives CAATRSDRSNEQFF. The variable domain in full, completed from reference TRBV5-4 and TRBJ2-1, reads ETGVTQSPTHLIKTRGQQVTLRCSSQSGHNTVSWYQQALGQGPQFIFQYYREEENGRGNFPPRFSGLQFPNYSSELNVNALELDDSALYLCAATRSDRSNEQFFGPGTRLTVL.

The CDR3 DNA reads TGTGCCTGGAGAGACAGGGGAATGGCCTATGGCTACACCTTC. Amino acids: CAWRDRGMAYGYTF. This rearrangement joins TRBV30 to TRBJ1-2; TRBD1 matches 8 bases. Losses at the gene ends were 3 bases for V and 4 bases for J; bases not matched to a gene: 7. Germline assignment: CDR1 GTSNPN and CDR2 SVGIG (reference sequence). The CDR3 totals 14 residues.

The chain employs TRBV28 and TRBJ2-7; weak D call: TRBD2 (7 bases). With 7 bases removed from V and 7 bases from J, the gap between germline ends came to 20 bases. Germline V gene lookup returns CDR1 MDHEN and CDR2 SYDVKM. The CDR3 contains 14 residues. For the CDR3, the DNA is TGTGCCAGCACCCGAGGGGGGGACTGGGGGGAGCAGTACTTC. Translated, it gives CASTRGGDWGEQYF. Together with reference TRBV28 and TRBJ2-7, the CDR3 gives the full variable domain: DVKVTQSSRYLVKRTGEKVFLECVQDMDHENMFWYRQDPGLGLRLIYFSYDVKMKEKGDIPEGYSVSREKKERFSLILESASTNQTSMYLCASTRGGDWGEQYFGPGTRLTVT.